These 23 T cell receptor beta chains came from one sample sequenced in a study of blood T cells in healthy people across ages. The authors ran a second PCR of about 6 to 11 cycles using a sample-barcoded 5' primer and a J-beta primer mix. TCRdb reprocessed the 5' RACE reads via MiXCR and lists one record per CDR3 protein. The sample lists hundreds of thousands of distinct CDR3 sequences, around a fifth occurring once. The sample was blood. The source of these receptors is a man in his 70s in good health.

In its sample, this clonotype was seen many times. The rearrangement links TRBV7-9 to TRBJ2-7; 7 nucleotides align to TRBD2. The CDR3 spans 16 residues. With V trimmed by 5 bases and J by 1 base, 11 bases remained unmatched. Germline loops: CDR1 SEHNR, CDR2 FQNEAQ (reference sequence). The CDR3 DNA is TGTGCCAGCAGCCCAACCAGATGGGAGGGATCCTACGAGCAGTACTTC. Its translation is CASSPTRWEGSYEQYF.

This chain uses TRBV6-1 with TRBJ2-1, with 11 bases that match TRBD2. Trimming at V came to 2 bases and at J to 6 bases, leaving 12 bases not matched to a gene. Per germline, CDR1 MNHNS and CDR2 SASEGT. This CDR3 has 18 residues. The CDR3 DNA is TGTGCCAGCAGTGAATCCCTAGCGGGAGGTGGGGGATTCAATGAGCAGTTCTTC. Its protein is CASSESLAGGGGFNEQFF.

At least ten counts were recorded for this clonotype. This sequence joins TRBV20-1 and TRBJ1-2; TRBD1 is a possible D gene (5 bases). The CDR3 covers 12 residues. Germline V gives CDR1 DFQATT, CDR2 SNEGSKA (reference sequence). V shed 3 bases and J shed 6 bases, with 11 bases lying between them. The CDR3 DNA reads TGCAGTGCTAGGGGGGGTCCTGATGGCTACACCTTC. Translated: CSARGGPDGYTF.

The table lists this clonotype with many counts. The chain employs TRBV28 and TRBJ2-5; D may be TRBD1 (5 bases). From germline, CDR1 is MDHEN and CDR2 SYDVKM. This CDR3 is built from 14 residues. Trimming cost V 5 bases and J 2 bases, with 12 bases left between them. The CDR3 sequence is CASSVTGLQETQYF. The DNA of the CDR3 is TGTGCCAGCAGTGTCACAGGATTACAAGAGACCCAGTACTTC.

This clonotype was counted a few times. The J gene is TRBJ1-4, the V gene TRBV19; no reliable D call. The CDR3 is made up of 14 amino acids. Germline CDR1 LNHDA, CDR2 SQIVND (reference sequence). Trimming pared 7 bases from V and 1 base from J, leaving 10 bases between. The CDR3 protein is CASKERGTNEKLFF. The CDR3 DNA follows: TGTGCCAGTAAGGAGCGGGGAACTAATGAAAAACTGTTTTTT.

This chain joins TRBV6-5 and TRBJ2-3; D is ambiguous. Trimming removed 0 bases from V and 2 bases from J, with 12 bases in between. CDR3 length: 16 amino acids. Germline CDR1 and CDR2: MNHEY and SVGAGI. The CDR3 protein is CASSYSHTAATDTQYF. The CDR3 region has the DNA TGTGCCAGCAGTTACTCACATACAGCCGCCACAGATACGCAGTATTTT.

In its sample, this clonotype was seen many times. An end of the junction does not agree with germline; a read error may underlie this. This rearrangement joins TRBV7-7 to TRBJ2-3; D unclear. Germline lookup yields CDR1 SSHAT and CDR2 FNYEAQ (reference sequence). The CDR3 runs 13 residues. The CDR3 DNA is TGTGCTAGCAGCTTCCGGCCTGGAGATACGCAGTATTTT. Amino acids: CASSFRPGDTQYF.

In this sample, this clonotype turned up a few times. The chain has TRBV6-5 and TRBJ1-2; D uncertain. The CDR3 is made up of 12 amino acids. V lost 4 bases and J lost 8, with 11 bases in between. Germline-derived CDR1 and CDR2 are MNHEY and SVGAGI. CDR3 sequence: CASSSVGRGYTF. The CDR3 DNA reads TGTGCCAGCAGTTCAGTGGGAAGAGGCTACACCTTC.

This chain links TRBV5-4 with TRBJ2-7, with 8 bases identical to TRBD2. Per germline, CDR1 SGHNT and CDR2 YYREEE (reference sequence). V was pared by 3 bases and J by 2 bases, with 7 bases of the junction left unmatched. The CDR3 sequence is 15 residues long. Here the CDR3 DNA reads TGTGCCAGCAGCTCTTACGCGGGGGGACCCTACGAGCAGTACTTC. Amino acids: CASSSYAGGPYEQYF.

This chain links TRBV20-1 with TRBJ2-7, with D uncertain. Trimming left V 0 bases short and J 5 bases short, with 17 bases between. Germline-derived CDR1 and CDR2 are DFQATT and SNEGSKA (reference sequence). The length of the CDR3 is 15 residues. This chain's CDR3 is CSARDDIEVLHEQYF. The CDR3 DNA reads as TGCAGTGCTAGAGATGATATAGAGGTTTTACACGAGCAGTACTTC.

V usage is TRBV28 and J usage is TRBJ2-4; D gene ambiguous. Germline values: CDR1 MDHEN, CDR2 SYDVKM. Trimming left V 3 bases short and J 6 bases short, with 9 bases between. The CDR3 runs 13 residues. CDR3 sequence: CASSLSPGNIQYF. The CDR3 bases are TGTGCCAGCAGTTTGAGTCCAGGAAACATTCAGTACTTC.

The V gene is TRBV7-9, the J gene TRBJ2-5; D not certain. This CDR3 spans 11 amino acids. V lost 4 bases, J lost 5 bases, and 5 bases lay in between. Germline lookup yields CDR1 SEHNR and CDR2 FQNEAQ (reference sequence). This chain's CDR3 is CASSSAETQYF. CDR3 sequence (DNA): TGTGCCAGCAGCTCCGCGGAGACCCAGTACTTC.

The chain uses TRBV3-1 and TRBJ2-4, with D maybe TRBD1 (6 bases). Per germline, CDR1 LGHDT and CDR2 YNNKEL (reference sequence). This CDR3 spans 17 amino acids. V dropped 0 bases and J dropped 0 bases, with 12 bases sitting between them. CDR3 in DNA: TGTGCCAGCAGCCAAGATACAGGGTCTCTAGCCAAAAACATTCAGTACTTC. Amino acids: CASSQDTGSLAKNIQYF.

This chain joins TRBV4-3 and TRBJ1-3; unclear D gene. The germline V and J ends were trimmed by 5 bases and 1 base, with 9 bases remaining between them. Germline CDR1 and CDR2: LGHNA and YSLEER. The CDR3 spans 14 residues. The CDR3 is CASSFQDSGNTIYF. The CDR3 bases are TGCGCCAGCAGCTTCCAGGATTCTGGAAACACCATATATTTT.

A note on this clonotype: A much more abundant neighbour one base away suggests this may be a read error. The genes are TRBV29-1 and TRBJ1-2; D not resolved. Germline CDR1 and CDR2: SQVTM and ANQGSEA. This CDR3 comprises 10 residues. The chain's CDR3 is CSVDSYGYAF. As DNA, the CDR3 is TGCAGCGTTGACAGCTATGGCTACGCCTTC.

The chain links TRBV27 to TRBJ2-1; perhaps D is TRBD1 or TRBD2 (5 bases each). Germline CDR1 reads MNHEY; CDR2 reads SMNVEV (reference sequence). With 3 bases removed from V and 6 bases from J, the gap between germline ends came to 12 bases. This CDR3 has 14 residues. The CDR3 nucleotides are TGTGCCAGCAGTTTGCTAGAGGGGACCAATGAGCAGTTCTTC. Translating it yields CASSLLEGTNEQFF.

V gene TRBV6-2 or TRBV6-3 combines with J gene TRBJ2-1; TRBD1 matches at 11 bases. This CDR3 has 12 amino acids. Trimming cost V 9 bases and J 7 bases; bases outside gene matches: 2. Germline CDR1 and CDR2: MNHEY and SVGEGT. The CDR3 DNA follows: TGTGCCAGTGGACAGGGGGCTAATGAGCAGTTCTTC. Translation gives CASGQGANEQFF.

This clonotype occurred a few times. The chain joins TRBV6-2 or TRBV6-3 to TRBJ2-7, with D perhaps TRBD2 (5 bases). Trimming took 0 bases from V and 3 from J, leaving 15 bases between them. The CDR3 totals 16 residues. The germline V gene has CDR1 MNHEY and CDR2 SVGEGT. As DNA, the CDR3 is TGTGCCAGCAGTTACTCGAAATCCAGCGGTAACTACGAGCAGTACTTC. The encoded protein is CASSYSKSSGNYEQYF.

The CDR3 DNA reads TGCAGCGTTGAAGAGGGAGATGGCTACACCTTC. Its protein is CSVEEGDGYTF. This sequence joins TRBV29-1 and TRBJ1-2; D is unclear. V lost 0 bases and J lost 6, with 5 bases in between. CDR1 and CDR2 from the germline V gene are SQVTM and ANQGSEA. The CDR3 spans 11 residues. Filled out from reference TRBV29-1 and TRBJ1-2, the complete variable domain reads SAVISQKPSRDICQRGTSLTIQCQVDSQVTMMFWYRQQPGQSLTLIATANQGSEATYESGFVIDKFPISRPNLTFSTLTVSNMSPEDSSIYLCSVEEGDGYTFGSGTRLTVV.

The chain uses TRBV12-3 or TRBV12-4 and TRBJ1-3, with D unclear. This CDR3 region has 15 residues. With 3 bases removed from V and 0 bases from J, the gap between germline ends came to 9 bases. The CDR3 reads CASSFASGSGNTIYF. The CDR3 DNA reads as TGTGCCAGCAGTTTTGCTTCAGGCTCTGGAAACACCATATATTTT.

This clonotype has at least ten counts. J is TRBJ2-5 and V is TRBV29-1; D is unresolved. Germline assignment: CDR1 SQVTM and CDR2 ANQGSEA. V lost 6 bases, J lost 5 bases, and 13 bases lay in between. This CDR3 contains 12 residues. For the CDR3, the DNA is TGCAGCGTCTCTGCCCCGGGTGAGACCCAGTACTTC. Its translation: CSVSAPGETQYF.

The chain recombines TRBV7-3 with TRBJ2-7, with 9 bases fitting TRBD2. The CDR3 spans 13 residues. Germline assignment: CDR1 SGHTA and CDR2 FQGTGA. V shed 8 bases and J 1 base; nucleotides not matched to a gene: 3. The DNA of the CDR3 is TGTGCCAGCTTTCTAGCGGGGTCCTACGAGCAGTACTTC. It specifies CASFLAGSYEQYF.

The chain links TRBV6-5 to TRBJ1-2, with D possibly matching TRBD1 (6 bases). V was shortened by 6 bases and J by 2 bases, with 10 bases between the two germline ends. Germline CDR1 reads MNHEY; CDR2 reads SVGAGI. The CDR3 sequence is 13 residues long. The CDR3 reads CASREGGNYGYTF. CDR3 coding DNA: TGTGCCAGCAGGGAAGGGGGGAACTATGGCTACACCTTC.